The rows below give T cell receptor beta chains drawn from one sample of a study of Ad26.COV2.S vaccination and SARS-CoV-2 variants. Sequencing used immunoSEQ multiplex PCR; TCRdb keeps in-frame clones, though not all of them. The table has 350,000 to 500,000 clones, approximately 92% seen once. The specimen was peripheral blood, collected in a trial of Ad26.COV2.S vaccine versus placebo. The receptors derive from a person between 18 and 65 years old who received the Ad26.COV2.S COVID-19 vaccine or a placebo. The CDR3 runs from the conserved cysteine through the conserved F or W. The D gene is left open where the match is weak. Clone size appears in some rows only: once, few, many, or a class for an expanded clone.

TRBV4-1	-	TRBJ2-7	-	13	TGCGCCAGCAGCCAGGTCCAGGGTTACGAGCAGTACTTC	CASSQVQGYEQYF
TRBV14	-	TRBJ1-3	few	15	TGTGCCAGCAGCCAAGAAATGGGGACTGGAAACACCATATATTTT	CASSQEMGTGNTIYF
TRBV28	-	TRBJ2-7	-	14	TGTGCCAGCAGTTTCAAGGGGGAAAATTACGAGCAGTACTTC	CASSFKGENYEQYF
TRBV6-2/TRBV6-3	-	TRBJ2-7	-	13	TGTGCCAGCAGTTACCCACTATACTACGAGCAGTACTTC	CASSYPLYYEQYF
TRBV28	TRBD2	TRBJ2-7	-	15	TGTGCCAGCAGTCCCCCAGAGAGCGGGGGTCTCGAGCAGTACTTC	CASSPPESGGLEQYF
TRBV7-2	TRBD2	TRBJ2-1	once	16	TGTGCCAGCAGCTTACAGGGACTAGCGGGAGGCGGTGAGCAGTTCTTC	CASSLQGLAGGGEQFF
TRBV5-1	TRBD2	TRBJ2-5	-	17	TGCGCCAGCAGCTTGGCCTGGCTAGCGGGGGCGGGTGAGACCCAGTACTTC	CASSLAWLAGAGETQYF
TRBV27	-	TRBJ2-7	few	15	TGTGCCAGCAGTTTACTGGGACGGTTCTCCTACGAGCAGTACTTC	CASSLLGRFSYEQYF
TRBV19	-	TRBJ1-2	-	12	TGTGCCAGTACCGCAGGGTACTATGGCTACACCTTC	CASTAGYYGYTF
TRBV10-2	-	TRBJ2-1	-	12	TGCGCCAGCAGTGCGGACGGCAATGAGCAGTTCTTC	CASSADGNEQFF
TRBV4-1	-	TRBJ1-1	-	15	TGCGCCAGCAGCCAAGCCCCCACAGGGAGAACTGAAGCTTTCTTT	CASSQAPTGRTEAFF
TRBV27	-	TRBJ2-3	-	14	TGTGCCAGCAGTTTATTGTACAGCACAGATACGCAGTATTTT	CASSLLYSTDTQYF
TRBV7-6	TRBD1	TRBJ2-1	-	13	TGTGCCAGCAGCCTGGGACAGGCAAGTGAGCAGTTCTTC	CASSLGQASEQFF
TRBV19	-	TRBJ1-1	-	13	TGTGCCAGTAGGCTAGATCCGAACACTGAAGCTTTCTTT	CASRLDPNTEAFF
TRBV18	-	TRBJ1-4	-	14	TGTGCCAGCTCGTCACAGGGAACCACTGAAAAACTGTTTTTT	CASSSQGTTEKLFF
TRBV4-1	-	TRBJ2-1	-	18	TGCGCCAGCAGCCAAGACCCCGCGCTAGCGAGCTCCTACAATGAGCAGTTCTTC	CASSQDPALASSYNEQFF
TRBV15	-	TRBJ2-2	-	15	TGTGCCACCAGCAGAGGCCCCTCGAACACCGGGGAGCTGTTTTTT	CATSRGPSNTGELFF
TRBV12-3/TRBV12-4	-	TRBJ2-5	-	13	TGTGCCAGCAGCCGTGACAGCCAAGAGACCCAGTACTTC	CASSRDSQETQYF
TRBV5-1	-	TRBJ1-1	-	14	TGCGCCAGCAGCTTGCAACAGAGGAACACTGAAGCTTTCTTT	CASSLQQRNTEAFF
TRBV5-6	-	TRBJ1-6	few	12	TGTGCCAGCAGCTTCGACTACGGAACCCTCCACTTT	CASSFDYGTLHF
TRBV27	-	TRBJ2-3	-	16	TGTGCCAGCTCGGCTACCCCTAGGGGATCGGCAGATACGCAGTATTTT	CASSATPRGSADTQYF
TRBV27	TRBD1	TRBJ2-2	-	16	TGTGCCAGCAGTTTTGCAGGGGACAGAAACACCGGGGAGCTGTTTTTT	CASSFAGDRNTGELFF
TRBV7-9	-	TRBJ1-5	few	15	TGTGCCAGCAGCCTGGGGGGACACATTAATCAGCCCCAGCATTTT	CASSLGGHINQPQHF
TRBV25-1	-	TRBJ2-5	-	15	TGTGCCAGCAGTGGAACCAGGGGAGCCCAAGAGACCCAGTACTTC	CASSGTRGAQETQYF
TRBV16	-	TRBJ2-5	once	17	TGTGCCAGCAGCTCTCAGGCGGGCAGGCTAGAACAAGAGACCCAGTACTTC	CASSSQAGRLEQETQYF
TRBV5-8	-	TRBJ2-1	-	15	TGTGCCAGCAGCCACCGCGGACGGGGCCACAATGAGCAGTTCTTC	CASSHRGRGHNEQFF